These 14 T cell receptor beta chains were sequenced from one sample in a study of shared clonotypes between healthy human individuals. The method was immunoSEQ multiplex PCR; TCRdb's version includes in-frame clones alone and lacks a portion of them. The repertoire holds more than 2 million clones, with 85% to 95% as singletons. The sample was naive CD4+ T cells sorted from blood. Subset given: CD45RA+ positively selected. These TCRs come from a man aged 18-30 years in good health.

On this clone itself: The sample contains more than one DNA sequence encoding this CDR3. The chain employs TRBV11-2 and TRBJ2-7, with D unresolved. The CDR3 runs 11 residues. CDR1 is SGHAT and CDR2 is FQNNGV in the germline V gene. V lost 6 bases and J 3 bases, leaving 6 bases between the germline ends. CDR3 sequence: CASSPGYEQYF. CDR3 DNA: TGTGCCAGCAGTCCTGGCTACGAGCAGTACTTC.

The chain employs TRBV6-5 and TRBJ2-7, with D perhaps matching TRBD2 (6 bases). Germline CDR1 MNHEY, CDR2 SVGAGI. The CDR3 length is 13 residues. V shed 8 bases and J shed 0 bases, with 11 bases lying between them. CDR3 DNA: TGTGCCAGCCGTCCCGGGAGCTCCTACGAGCAGTACTTC. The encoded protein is CASRPGSSYEQYF.

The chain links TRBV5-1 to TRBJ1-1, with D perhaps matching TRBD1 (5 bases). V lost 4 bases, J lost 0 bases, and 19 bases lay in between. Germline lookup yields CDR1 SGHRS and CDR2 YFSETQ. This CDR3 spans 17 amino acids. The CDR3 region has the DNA TGCGCCAGCAGCCCAGCGATGGGGGATGGTATGAACACTGAAGCTTTCTTT. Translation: CASSPAMGDGMNTEAFF.

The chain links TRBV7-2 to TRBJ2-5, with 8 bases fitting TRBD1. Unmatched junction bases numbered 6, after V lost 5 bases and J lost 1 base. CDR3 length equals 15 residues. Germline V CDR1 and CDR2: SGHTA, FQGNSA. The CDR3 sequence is CASSLGQALQETQYF. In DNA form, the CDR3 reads TGTGCCAGCAGCCTGGGACAGGCACTCCAAGAGACCCAGTACTTC.

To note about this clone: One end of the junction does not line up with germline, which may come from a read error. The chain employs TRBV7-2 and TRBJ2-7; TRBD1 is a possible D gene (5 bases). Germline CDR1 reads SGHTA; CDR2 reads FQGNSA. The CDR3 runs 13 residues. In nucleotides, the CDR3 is TGTGCCAGCAGCTCCCTGCAAGGGTCGCCGCAGGGATTC. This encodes CASSSLQGSPQGF.

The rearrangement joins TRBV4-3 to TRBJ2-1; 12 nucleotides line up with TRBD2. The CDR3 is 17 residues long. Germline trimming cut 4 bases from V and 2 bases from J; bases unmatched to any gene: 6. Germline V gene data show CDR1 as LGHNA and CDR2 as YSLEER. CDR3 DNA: TGCGCCAGCAGCCCCTCGAGGACTAGCGGGACCTACAATGAGCAGTTCTTC. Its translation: CASSPSRTSGTYNEQFF.

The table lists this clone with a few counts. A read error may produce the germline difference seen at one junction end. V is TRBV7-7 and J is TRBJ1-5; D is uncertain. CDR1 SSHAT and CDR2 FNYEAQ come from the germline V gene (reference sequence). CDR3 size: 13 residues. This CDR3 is CASSENMGQPQHF. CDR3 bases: TGTGCTAGCAGCGAAAATATGGGTCAGCCCCAGCATTTT.

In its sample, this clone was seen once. Here the CDR3 reads CASSLDRGREETQYF. As DNA, the CDR3 is TGTGCCAGCAGCCTGGACAGGGGGCGGGAGGAGACCCAGTACTTC. The chain joins TRBV6-6 to TRBJ2-5, with 11 bases lining up with TRBD1. Trimming at V came to 6 bases and at J to 5 bases, leaving 8 bases not matched to a gene. This CDR3 has 15 residues. CDR1 is MNHNY, CDR2 SVGAGI, per germline (reference sequence).

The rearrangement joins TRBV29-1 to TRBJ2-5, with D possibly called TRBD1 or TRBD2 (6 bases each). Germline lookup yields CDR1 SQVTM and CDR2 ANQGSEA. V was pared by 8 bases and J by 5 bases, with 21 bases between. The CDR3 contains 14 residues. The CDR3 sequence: CSSKAPGADETQYF. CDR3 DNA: TGCAGCTCAAAAGCCCCGGGGGCAGATGAGACCCAGTACTTC.

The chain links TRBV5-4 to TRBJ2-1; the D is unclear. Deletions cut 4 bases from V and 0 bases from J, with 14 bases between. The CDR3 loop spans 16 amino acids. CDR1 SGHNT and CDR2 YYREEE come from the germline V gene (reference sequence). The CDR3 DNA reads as TGTGCCAGCAGCCCGGTCGGCGCCGCCTCCTACAATGAGCAGTTCTTC. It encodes CASSPVGAASYNEQFF.

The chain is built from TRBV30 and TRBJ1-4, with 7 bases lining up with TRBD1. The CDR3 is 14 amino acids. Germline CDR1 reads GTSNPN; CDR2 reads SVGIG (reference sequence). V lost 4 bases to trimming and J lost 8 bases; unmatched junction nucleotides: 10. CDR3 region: CAWNFGQGGEKLFF. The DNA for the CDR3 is TGTGCCTGGAATTTCGGGCAGGGGGGCGAAAAACTGTTTTTT.

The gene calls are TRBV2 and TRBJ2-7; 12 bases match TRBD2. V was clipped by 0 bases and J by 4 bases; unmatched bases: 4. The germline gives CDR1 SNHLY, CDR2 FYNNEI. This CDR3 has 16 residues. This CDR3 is CASSEALLAGGYEQYF. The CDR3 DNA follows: TGTGCCAGCAGTGAAGCGCTCCTAGCGGGAGGGTACGAGCAGTACTTC.

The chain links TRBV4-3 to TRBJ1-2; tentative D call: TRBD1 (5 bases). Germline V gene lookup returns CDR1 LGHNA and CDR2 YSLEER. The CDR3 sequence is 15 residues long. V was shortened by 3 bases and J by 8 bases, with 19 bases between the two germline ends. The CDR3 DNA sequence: TGCGCCAGCAGCCACCTCCGGGACGGAGCTATGGGCTACACCTTC. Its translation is CASSHLRDGAMGYTF.

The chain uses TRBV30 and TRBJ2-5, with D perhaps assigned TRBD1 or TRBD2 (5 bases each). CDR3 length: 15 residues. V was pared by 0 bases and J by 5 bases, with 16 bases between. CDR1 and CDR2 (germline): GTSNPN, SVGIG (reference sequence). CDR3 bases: TGTGCCTGGAGTGTTTTGGCAGGGCCGGGGGAGACCCAGTACTTC. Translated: CAWSVLAGPGETQYF.